One sample yielded the 10 T cell receptor beta chains listed below, sequenced in a study of T cell repertoires in cytomegalovirus infection. TCRdb processed the reads anew with MiXCR; each CDR3 protein has one entry. Of about 190,000 distinct CDR3 sequences listed, less than 9.5% are singletons. Sequenced input: PBMCs. The receptors here all came from a human donor in good health (CMV status not recorded). Some clones in this sample may be carry-over from other donors' samples.

This chain uses TRBV6-6 with TRBJ1-2, with 9 bases matching TRBD1. From germline, CDR1 is MNHNY and CDR2 SVGAGI (reference sequence). The CDR3 loop spans 14 amino acids. J lost 5 bases, V lost 10 bases, and 11 bases had no gene match. CDR3 DNA: TGTGCCACAGGTGGGGACAGGGAACTTTATGGCTACACCTTC. Its protein is CATGGDRELYGYTF.

This clonotype came up a few times. The V call is TRBV5-6, the J call TRBJ2-5; possibly TRBD1 or TRBD2 for D (5 bases each). CDR3 length: 15 amino acids. Trimming took off 3 bases at V and 1 base at J, with 13 bases between the two ends. Germline V lookup: CDR1 SGHDT, CDR2 YYEEEE. The DNA of the CDR3 is TGTGCCAGCAGCTGGAAATGGGGGACCCAAGAGACCCAGTACTTC. Translating it yields CASSWKWGTQETQYF.

The chain links TRBV19 to TRBJ1-1; D ambiguous. The V and J ends lost 6 bases and 5 bases respectively, with 7 bases between them. This CDR3 has 11 amino acids. Germline assignment: CDR1 LNHDA and CDR2 SQIVND (reference sequence). Written as DNA, the CDR3 is TGTGCCAGTAGATCAAAGACTGAAGCTTTCTTT. Translation: CASRSKTEAFF.

V usage is TRBV29-1 and J usage is TRBJ1-2; D perhaps matches TRBD1 (5 bases). Per the germline V gene, CDR1 is SQVTM and CDR2 is ANQGSEA. V was cut by 4 bases and J by 4 bases, with 10 bases left in between. The CDR3 sequence is 12 residues long. CDR3 in DNA: TGCAGCGTTGCGTCGGGGGGCTATGGCTACACCTTC. It specifies CSVASGGYGYTF.

Judged by abundance, this clonotype is medium-sized. The chain couples TRBV7-2 to TRBJ2-7; TRBD2 matches 12 bases. The CDR3 spans 15 residues. Trimming cost V 0 bases and J 5 bases; bases outside gene matches: 2. CDR1 and CDR2 from the germline V gene are SGHTA and FQGNSA. Written as DNA, the CDR3 is TGTGCCAGCAGCTTAGCGGCTAGCGGGAGGGACGAGCAGTACTTC. Translating gives CASSLAASGRDEQYF.

V usage is TRBV7-9 and J usage is TRBJ1-2; maybe TRBD1 (6 bases). The CDR3 spans 15 residues. V was pared by 5 bases and J by 3 bases, with 16 bases between. CDR1 SEHNR and CDR2 FQNEAQ come from the germline V gene (reference sequence). CDR3 region: CASSETGSPYYGYTF. The DNA for the CDR3 is TGTGCCAGCAGCGAAACAGGGTCCCCATACTATGGCTACACCTTC.

This clonotype has a handful of counts. The rearrangement joins TRBV28 to TRBJ2-5, with TRBD2 matching over 7 bases. There are 16 residues in the CDR3. V lost 3 bases, J lost 5 bases, and 12 bases stayed unmatched. Germline values: CDR1 MDHEN, CDR2 SYDVKM. CDR3 sequence (DNA): TGTGCCAGCAGTTTGTACCCCGTAAGGGAGGGGGAGACCCAGTACTTC. As protein: CASSLYPVREGETQYF.

This clonotype has just a few counts. This chain joins TRBV11-2 and TRBJ2-3; D not resolved. CDR3 length equals 14 residues. Trimming stripped 8 bases from V and 0 bases from J, with 12 bases between. The V gene's germline CDR1 is SGHAT and CDR2 FQNNGV. The CDR3 sequence is CASGERWSTDTQYF. CDR3 nucleotides: TGTGCCAGCGGCGAGAGGTGGAGCACAGATACGCAGTATTTT.

This clonotype occurred a few times. This chain connects TRBV15 to TRBJ1-5; 7 bases map to TRBD1. In germline, CDR1 is LNHNV, CDR2 YYDKDF (reference sequence). The CDR3 runs to 16 residues. The V segment lost 0 bases and the J segment 4 bases; nucleotides outside the gene matches: 6. The CDR3 protein is CATSREEGAGNQPQHF. The CDR3 nucleotides are TGTGCCACCAGCAGAGAAGAGGGGGCTGGTAATCAGCCCCAGCATTTT.

The V and J genes are TRBV14 and TRBJ1-4; the match to TRBD1 covers 7 bases. Germline V gives CDR1 SGHDN, CDR2 FVKESK. This CDR3 contains 17 residues. V was pared by 4 bases and J by 8 bases, with 16 bases of the junction left unmatched. CDR3 residues: CASSRHSPGQRGEKLFF. Written as DNA, the CDR3 is TGTGCCAGCAGCCGTCACTCACCGGGACAGCGGGGGGAAAAACTGTTTTTT.